This T cell receptor (beta chain) derives from a study of blood T cells in healthy people across ages. Whole-study findings and limits: The fall in TCR beta diversity per million T cells was roughly linear with age.

For the second PCR, which ran for about 6 to 12 cycles, a sample-barcoded 5' primer and a J-beta primer mix were used. TCRdb processed the 5' RACE reads anew with MiXCR; each CDR3 protein has one entry. The sample yields 1.5 million to 2 million distinct CDR3 sequences, 28% seen once. The V end lost 3 bases, the J end lost 7 bases, and 19 bases lay between the germline ends. The CDR3 runs to 17 residues. Germline CDR1 and CDR2: SGHAT and FQNNGV. PBMCs numbering at least 7 million were isolated per sample. As to this clonotype: What it binds is not known.

This sequence joins TRBV11-2 and TRBJ1-6; D gene ambiguous. The clonotype originates from a woman younger than 45 in good health. The sequencing input was blood. Here the CDR3 DNA reads TGTGCCAGCAGCTTTTACGGGGAGAAATTTAGGAATTCACCCCTCCACTTT. Protein: CASSFYGEKFRNSPLHF.